The present entry profiles one TCR beta chain with its context. Its antigen is currently not known. There are no base qualities to consult, and no much larger clone falls within one base. This sample is drawn from a study of blood T cell repertoires in COVID-19 (dated by TCRdb to about 2020). Concerning the study at large: The collaborator samples originated in the United States, Italy and Spain and spanned the acute and convalescent phases of COVID-19. HLA class I and class II types, where available, came from metadata supplied by the sample provider rather than from assay-based typing. A de-identified subject ID, COVID-19 status, age in years and sex were almost always included in the sample metadata. Subjects who had been exposed to COVID-19, were actively infected with it, or had recovered from it provided the deeply sampled blood TCRbeta repertoires that made up the dataset. The prospective study material was composed of cDNA or gDNA derived from T cells, B-cell-depleted T cells, or PBMCs. The samples were drawn from two sources: the first 160 participants of the ongoing ImmuneRACE study, and 950 to 1,500 subjects contributed by 6 global collaborators. The repertoires were released in a freely available public database intended as a resource for research on the immune response to SARS-CoV-2.

V and J are truncated by 1 base and 3 bases respectively, leaving an intervening sequence of 22 bases. The cysteine opens and the phenylalanine closes a CDR3 of 17 amino acids. The only DNA kept is the CDR3, 51 bases in frame from the first base. Reading the germline V gene gives CDR1 SQVTM and CDR2 ANQGSEA. The paper's findings and limits, for the study overall: Clinical and demographic metadata were provided uncurated, with the amount varying by source and participant.

Enrolling through a virtual design, the prospective study's participants ranged in age from roughly 18 to 90 years and lived across approximately 25 United States geographic areas. In the prospective study, participants were assigned to cohorts based on the clinical history participants reported in a screening survey and a study questionnaire. Exposed participants had been in contact with someone with a PCR-confirmed or clinician-diagnosed COVID-19 case within 2 weeks of study entry. Each participant in the prospective study had whole blood, serum and a nasopharyngeal or oropharyngeal swab collected by mobile phlebotomists. Participants in the prospective study had the option to provide additional blood draws and questionnaires over an approximately two-month period. Before DNA extraction, blood samples from the prospective study were shipped at room temperature or frozen. TCRbeta CDR3 regions were amplified from genomic DNA using the immunoSEQ Assay, a bias-controlled multiplex PCR. In the source study's methods: Nucleated cell counts per sample were estimated from amplification of reference gene primers within the assay. To quantify the absolute abundance of each unique TCRbeta CDR3 rearrangement, sequence reads were collapsed and filtered. Productive Simpson clonality was computed per sample as the square root of Simpson's diversity index over productive rearrangements. Not all clones reach the TCRdb copy of this immuneACCESS table, which keeps in-frame sequences only. Checked studies attribute under half of the gap to unresolved V genes and leave the rest unexplained. V, J and clone size were drawn from that table, and D and trimming were deduced from the DNA. This sample holds 350,000 to 450,000 clones; roughly 92% were observed only once. The ten biggest clones cover more than 0.85% of the sample.

Material: PBMCs or T cells enriched from blood (not recorded which). This TCR was sampled from a woman in her 40s who had been exposed to COVID-19. Recombination linked TRBV29-1 to TRBJ2-7; the D gene is possibly TRBD1, with 5 bases matching. The CDR3 region has the sequence CSVEGSQEQDHVYEQYF. The sequence in DNA is TGCAGCGTTGAAGGGAGTCAAGAACAGGACCATGTCTACGAGCAGTACTTC.